This T cell receptor beta chain appears in the sequencing data of a study of blood T cell repertoires in COVID-19. On the study more broadly: Sites across the United States, Italy and Spain contributed samples from acute and convalescent COVID-19. The cDNA or gDNA used as material had been derived from T cells, B-cell-depleted T cells, or PBMCs.

The CDR3 is 16 residues long. CDR1 is WSHSY, CDR2 SAAADI, per germline. The ends lost 4 bases at V and 1 base at J; junction bases unmatched: 4. Data came from immunoSEQ multiplex PCR; TCRdb stores just in-frame clones and leaves some out. The sample gives approximately 470,000 clones, 70% to 90% of which show up once; approximately 3% is in the top ten. This sequence originates from a human donor in a cohort sampled during active COVID-19. The chain combines TRBV10-2 with TRBJ2-7; 13 positions match TRBD2. Sequencing was carried out using peripheral blood. The CDR3: CASSGPGLAGSYEQYF. The CDR3, as DNA: TGCGCCAGCAGTGGACCGGGACTAGCGGGGTCCTACGAGCAGTACTTC.